The clone carrying this T cell receptor beta chain was detected a few times. Its antigen is unknown. With a much larger clone just one base away, this may be a read error. This entry comes from a study of metastatic and nonmetastatic thyroid tumors. Overall study: Across blood and tumor or nodule tissue, repertoires from malignant and benign thyroid patients were compared with one another.

Findings and limits, study-wide: Reported TCR beta diversity, measured in blood and tumor, was significantly higher for malignant thyroid tumors than for benign nodules.

Patients had received no treatment of any kind before thyroid surgery. Original processing methods: What underpinned the distant-metastasis classifier for papillary thyroid cancer was the set of CDR3 differences across clinicopathological groups. MiXCR was used by TCRdb to re-call the PCR reads. These V and J calls rely on TCRdb rather than the paper's analysis. The sample has around 19,000 clones; about 10% are singletons. V was clipped by 2 bases and J by 5 bases, with 16 bases between them. The CDR3 sequence is 16 residues long. CDR1 and CDR2 from the germline V gene are SGHVS and FNYEAQ. The clonotype was recovered from a female donor with papillary thyroid cancer or a benign thyroid nodule (not recorded which). Some clones in this sample may be carry-over from other donors' samples. Sequencing was carried out using blood. The gene calls are TRBV7-6 and TRBJ1-5; unclear D gene. DNA of the CDR3: TGTGCCAGCAGCTTAACAGCCCAGGCCAGCGATCAGCCCCAGCATTTT. It yields the protein CASSLTAQASDQPQHF. Filled out from reference TRBV7-6 and TRBJ1-5, the complete variable domain reads GAGVSQSPRYKVTKRGQDVALRCDPISGHVSLYWYRQALGQGPEFLTYFNYEAQQDKSGLPNDRFSAERPEGSISTLTIQRTEQRDSAMYRCASSLTAQASDQPQHFGDGTRLSIL.